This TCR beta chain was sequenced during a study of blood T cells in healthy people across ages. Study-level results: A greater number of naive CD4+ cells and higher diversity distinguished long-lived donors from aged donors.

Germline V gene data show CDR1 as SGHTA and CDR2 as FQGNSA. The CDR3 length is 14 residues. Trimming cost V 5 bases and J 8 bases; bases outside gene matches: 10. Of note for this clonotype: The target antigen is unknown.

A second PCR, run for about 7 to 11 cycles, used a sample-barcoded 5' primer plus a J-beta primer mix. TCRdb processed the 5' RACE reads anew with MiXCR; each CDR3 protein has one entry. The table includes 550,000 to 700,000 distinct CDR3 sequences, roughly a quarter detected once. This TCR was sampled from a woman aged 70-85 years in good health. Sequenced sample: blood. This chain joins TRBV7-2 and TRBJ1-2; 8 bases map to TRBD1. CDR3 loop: CASSVIQGVSGYTF. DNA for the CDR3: TGTGCCAGCAGCGTCATACAGGGGGTGTCCGGCTACACCTTC.